The T cell receptor (beta chain) under discussion was sequenced for a study of low-dose radiotherapy and immunotherapy resistance in tumors. As for the study in general: Patients were treated with intravenous nivolumab at 240 mg every two weeks and were also dosed with ipilimumab at 1 mg/kg every six weeks.

Regarding time point: after trial treatment. Treatment noted: LDRT plus nivolumab, ipilimumab, low-dose cyclophosphamide and aspirin (RACIN trial). Trimming pared 6 bases from V and 2 bases from J, leaving 15 bases between. The CDR3 totals 14 residues. Germline V gene lookup returns CDR1 SGHKS and CDR2 YYEKEE (reference sequence). There are many counts of this clonotype. Primers used for first-strand cDNA, a TRAV- and TRBV-specific set, covered both alpha and beta chains. TCRs underwent approximately 20 PCR cycles of amplification with a constant-region primer and V-primer adapter. One entry per CDR3 protein, called by TCRdb with MiXCR from the reads. The sample holds 95,000 to 100,000 distinct CDR3 sequences; under 25% are singletons and the top ten take roughly 3.9%.

J is TRBJ2-7 and V is TRBV5-5, with D perhaps given as TRBD1 or TRBD2 (5 bases each). Sequenced here: PBMCs, sampled after low-dose radiotherapy plus immunotherapy. This clonotype originated in a male donor with prostate cancer. DNA for the CDR3: TGTGCCAGCACCTCCGGGACGAGACCCTACGAGCAGTACTTC. Amino acid sequence: CASTSGTRPYEQYF.